This T cell receptor (beta chain) is drawn from a study of CD8+ T cells in alopecia areata (dated by TCRdb to between 2017 and 2018). Turning to the overall study: Treated patients were enrolled in an open-label pilot trial of oral tofacitinib, 5 to 10 mg twice daily, for moderate-to-severe alopecia areata. Tofacitinib was given for 6 to 18 months, followed by 6 months of follow-up off drug to assess delayed response and recurrence. Disease severity in treated patients was measured with the SALT score, which quantifies the percentage of affected scalp surface area. The study used high-throughput TCRbeta sequencing to examine T cell clonal expansion in alopecia areata, in both the C3H/HeJ mouse model and human patients. Human TCRbeta sequencing covered scalp tissue and sorted CD4+ and CD8+ peripheral blood T cells from patchy and totalis/universalis alopecia areata patients and healthy controls. Biopsies were taken from tofacitinib-treated patients at baseline and again at 4 and 24 weeks into treatment, and several of those patients also had a later scalp biopsy. Clonality in the scalp was compared among normal scalp (n=4), patchy alopecia areata scalp (n=8), and alopecia totalis/universalis scalp (n=8). RNA was extracted with the PAXgene miRNA kit for fixed scalp, the miRNeasy kit for PBMCs, and the RNeasy kit for mouse skin. TCRbeta CDR3 regions were amplified by immunoSEQ multiplex PCR using 35 Vbeta forward and 13 Jbeta reverse primers. General study outcomes and caveats: Because the treated cohort was small and had just a single nonresponder, larger studies are needed to establish links between baseline CD8+ expansion and response. Tofacitinib significantly decreased scalp clonality and the number of expanded CD8+ clones among the top 100 scalp clones. Compared with normal scalp, lesional scalp had higher clonality and more expanded CD8+ clones, particularly in alopecia totalis/universalis, a pattern that suggests antigenic drive. Resident alphabeta T cells in normal human skin are also sequenced, complicating scalp TCR repertoire analysis, unlike mouse skin dominated by gammadelta T cells. Many expanded lesional clones were found to persist in scalp and blood during tofacitinib treatment, and relapse after treatment cessation may be partly explained by this persistence. Shared TCR sequences between patients were less evident than in mice, which may be partly attributable to HLA diversity in the patient population.

Trimming at the junction amounts to 7 bases on V and 0 bases on J, and the germline ends lie 10 bases apart. The germline V gene gives CDR1 as MGHDK and CDR2 as SYGVNS. Reading from cysteine to phenylalanine, the CDR3 counts 14 amino acids. This entry keeps only the CDR3 DNA: 42 bases, framed from base 1. Interpreted using the paper, the treatment or condition label stands for: oral pan-JAK inhibitor, 5-10 mg twice daily. Peripheral blood and lesional scalp punch biopsies were obtained from patients with alopecia areata. After PBMCs were isolated by density centrifugation and stained for CD3, CD4 and CD8, a FACSAria was used to sort CD4+ and CD8+ T cells. Preparation of the library involved the immunoSEQ multiplex PCR assay. To provide template for TCR sequencing, every sample had RNA extracted and reverse transcribed into cDNA. First-strand cDNA was synthesized with SuperScript III using a 2:1 mix of oligo-dT and random hexamers. A synthetic immune receptor repertoire was used to gauge amplification bias, and whatever bias remained was removed computationally. From the authors' description of their analysis: Raw reads were preprocessed for error removal, and CDR3 was defined according to IMGT conventions as running from the conserved cysteine to phenylalanine. To get clonality, Shannon entropy was normalized by log2 of the number of productive unique TCRs and the result was subtracted from 1. CD4 or CD8 identity of scalp clones was inferred by cross-referencing scalp TCRbeta sequences with sorted blood CD4 and CD8 repertoires. The source is immuneACCESS, and TCRdb retained only in-frame sequences with V and J called. Part of the clones is not carried over; for the studies checked, unresolved V genes explain less than half of this, and the remainder is unexplained. That table furnishes V, J and clone size, whereas the DNA furnished D and trimming. In this sample the table shows a few hundred thousand clones, around two fifths of which occur a single time. The top ten clonotypes cover just under 0.5% of the sample.

This clone was detected a few times. What antigen it recognizes has not been identified. Base qualities were left out, and no much larger clone turns up one base away. Rearrangement joined TRBV25-1 to TRBJ2-1, with an unclear D gene assignment. This clonotype originated in a human donor with alopecia areata. The source was CD4+ T cells sorted from blood, collected between weeks 30 and 35, from a patient treated with tofacitinib. The DNA is as follows: TGTGCCAGCACCGCGTATAGCTCCTACAATGAGCAGTTCTTC. This sequence encodes CASTAYSSYNEQFF.